Below, 18 T cell receptor beta chains from the same sample are listed, as sequenced in a study of beta chain features in type 1 diabetes. The authors reverse transcribed all of the isolated RNA, so sequencing captured expressed TCRB transcripts. Clones were sequenced by immunoSEQ multiplex PCR, and TCRdb holds only the in-frame ones, with some missing. The table records approximately 340,000 clones, around 15% of them present only once. The sequencing sample was made of naive CD4+ T cells from blood. The receptors originated from a woman aged 18 to 35 in good health.

The chain joins TRBV28 to TRBJ2-7, with TRBD2 as a possible D gene (5 bases). V lost 3 bases, J lost 9 bases, and 12 bases lay in between. The V gene's germline CDR1 is MDHEN and CDR2 SYDVKM. The length of the CDR3 is 12 residues. CDR3 in amino acids: CASSLRVERQYF. For the CDR3, the DNA is TGTGCCAGCAGTTTGAGGGTAGAAAGGCAGTACTTC.

The CDR3 nucleotides read TGCAGCGCGAGGGGCGGGAGCGATGAGCAGTTCTTC. It encodes CSARGGSDEQFF. The chain employs TRBV29-1 and TRBJ2-1, with 7 bases matching TRBD2. The V gene's germline CDR1 is SQVTM and CDR2 ANQGSEA. The CDR3 length is 12 residues. V was pared by 7 bases and J by 8 bases, with 8 bases of the junction left unmatched.

This clone was counted between two and nine times. In DNA, the CDR3 is TGCAGCGTTGTCAAAGGGGGGAACACTGAAGCTTTCTTT. Protein: CSVVKGGNTEAFF. The gene calls are TRBV29-1 and TRBJ1-1; D is possibly TRBD1 (6 bases). CDR1 and CDR2 from the germline V gene are SQVTM and ANQGSEA. The CDR3 extends over 13 amino acids. V was cut by 4 bases and J by 1 base, with 10 bases left in between.

V and J are TRBV27 and TRBJ2-5, with D possibly being TRBD2 (5 bases). The CDR3 spans 15 residues. Germline CDR1 is MNHEY and CDR2 is SMNVEV (reference sequence). The V end lost 4 bases, the J end lost 5 bases, and 17 bases lay between the germline ends. The CDR3, as DNA: TGTGCCAGCAGTTCCCGCCTAGGGCCGGGGGAGACCCAGTACTTC. This translates into CASSSRLGPGETQYF.

J is TRBJ1-1 and V is TRBV19; 7 bases agree with TRBD1. The CDR3 spans 14 residues. V trimming: 4 bases; J trimming: 4 bases; junction bases outside the gene matches: 6. Germline V lookup: CDR1 LNHDA, CDR2 SQIVND (reference sequence). This CDR3 reads CASSTQGGLTEAFF. Here the CDR3 DNA reads TGTGCCAGTAGTACGCAAGGGGGCCTCACTGAAGCTTTCTTT.

This clone turned up a few times. The rearrangement links TRBV30 to TRBJ2-5; D unclear. V lost 2 bases, J lost 4 bases, and 14 bases lay in between. From germline, CDR1 is GTSNPN and CDR2 SVGIG (reference sequence). The CDR3 is 14 amino acids. The CDR3 here is CAWSPSLNGETQYF. CDR3 DNA: TGTGCCTGGAGTCCATCCCTCAACGGAGAGACCCAGTACTTC.

This clone was observed a few times. V and J are TRBV15 and TRBJ2-5, with D perhaps matching TRBD2 (6 bases). The germline gives CDR1 LNHNV, CDR2 YYDKDF (reference sequence). The ends were cut back, 0 bases at V and 4 bases at J, with 12 bases in the middle. The length of the CDR3 is 15 residues. The CDR3 here is CATSRESLARETQYF. The CDR3 DNA follows: TGTGCCACCAGCAGAGAATCTCTAGCGCGAGAGACCCAGTACTTC.

V is TRBV5-4 and J is TRBJ1-5, with 9 bases identical to TRBD1. The CDR3 runs to 13 residues. The J segment lost 9 bases and the V segment lost 4 bases, leaving 5 bases of the junction unmatched. Germline V lookup: CDR1 SGHNT, CDR2 YYREEE (reference sequence). In DNA form, the CDR3 reads TGTGCCAGCAGCCTGGACAGGGGAAGGCCCCAGCATTTT. Its translation is CASSLDRGRPQHF.

The chain employs TRBV18 and TRBJ2-7, with TRBD2 identical over 9 bases. The germline gives CDR1 KGHSH, CDR2 LQKENI. After removal of 0 bases from V and 1 base from J, the junction contained 7 bases not matched to a gene. The CDR3 totals 17 residues. CDR3 nucleotides: TGTGCCAGCTCACCACCTGCGGGAGGGCCTGGGTCCTACGAGCAGTACTTC. Its protein product is CASSPPAGGPGSYEQYF.

In its sample, this clone was seen a few times. The chain combines TRBV19 with TRBJ2-3; TRBD1 agrees at 8 bases. The CDR3 is made up of 15 amino acids. After removal of 6 bases from V and 0 bases from J, the junction contained 5 bases not matched to a gene. Germline CDR1 is LNHDA and CDR2 is SQIVND (reference sequence). DNA of the CDR3: TGTGCCAGTAGGGACAGGGCAGCAAGCACAGATACGCAGTATTTT. It is translated as CASRDRAASTDTQYF.

The chain employs TRBV10-3 and TRBJ2-3; 7 nucleotides agree with TRBD2. Germline assignment: CDR1 ENHRY and CDR2 SYGVKD. V gave up 3 bases and J gave up 2 bases; unmatched junction bases: 11. This CDR3 spans 17 amino acids. The DNA for the CDR3 is TGTGCCATCAGTGACCCCCGGGCTAGCGGCAACACAGATACGCAGTATTTT. The encoded protein is CAISDPRASGNTDTQYF.

The chain couples TRBV11-3 to TRBJ2-7, with 7 bases that match TRBD1. The CDR3 totals 15 residues. Germline lookup yields CDR1 SGHNT and CDR2 YENEEA. The trim removed 5 bases at V and 3 bases at J, leaving 10 bases unmatched. CDR3 amino acids: CASSKGQETFYEQYF. CDR3 coding DNA: TGTGCCAGCAGCAAAGGACAGGAAACCTTCTACGAGCAGTACTTC.

Turning to this clone: Different DNA sequences within this sample yield the same CDR3. This rearrangement joins TRBV5-1 to TRBJ1-2; 7 bases fit TRBD1. CDR3 size: 13 residues. V shed 4 bases and J 4 bases; nucleotides not matched to a gene: 4. Looked up from germline, CDR1 is SGHRS and CDR2 is YFSETQ. The CDR3 sequence: CASSLGGSYGYTF. DNA for the CDR3: TGCGCCAGCAGCCTAGGGGGCAGCTATGGCTACACCTTC.

This chain uses TRBV4-3 with TRBJ2-5, with a weak D call TRBD2 (5 bases). V was trimmed by 0 bases and J by 5 bases, leaving 10 bases between them. Germline V CDR1 and CDR2: LGHNA, YSLEER. The CDR3 has 14 amino acids. CDR3 coding DNA: TGCGCCAGCAGCCAAGATCTAGCACGGGAGACCCAGTACTTC. Amino acid sequence: CASSQDLARETQYF.

This clone was seen a few times. The rearrangement uses TRBV14 and TRBJ2-7; perhaps TRBD1 as D (6 bases). Germline V lookup: CDR1 SGHDN, CDR2 FVKESK. V was clipped by 4 bases and J by 7 bases, with 14 bases between them. The CDR3 is 13 amino acids. This chain's CDR3 is CASSPQVGTEQYF. CDR3 sequence (DNA): TGTGCCAGCAGCCCCCAAGTAGGGACAGAGCAGTACTTC.

The rearrangement joins TRBV6-4 to TRBJ2-2, with a tentative D call TRBD2 (5 bases). V lost 6 bases and J 3 bases, leaving 11 bases between the germline ends. The germline V gene has CDR1 MRHNA and CDR2 SNTAGT. The CDR3 sequence is 14 residues long. CDR3 DNA: TGTGCCAGCAGCGTCGGACTGTACACCGGGGAGCTGTTTTTT. This gives the protein CASSVGLYTGELFF.

The CDR3 loop reads CASIPREVPRYTQYF. The CDR3 region has the DNA TGTGCCAGCATACCACGGGAGGTCCCTCGTTATACGCAGTATTTT. The V call is TRBV28, the J call TRBJ2-3; 7 bases are a match to TRBD2. This CDR3 has 15 residues. V was pared by 7 bases and J by 7 bases, with 14 bases of the junction left unmatched. Germline assignment: CDR1 MDHEN and CDR2 SYDVKM. Full variable domain (rest looked up from reference TRBV28 and TRBJ2-3): DVKVTQSSRYLVKRTGEKVFLECVQDMDHENMFWYRQDPGLGLRLIYFSYDVKMKEKGDIPEGYSVSREKKERFSLILESASTNQTSMYLCASIPREVPRYTQYFGPGTRLTVL.

The table lists this clone with a few counts. J is TRBJ2-7 and V is TRBV5-4; 14 bases agree with TRBD2. The CDR3 contains 17 residues. The junction had 10 bases not matched to a gene; V was cut back by 4 bases and J by 4 bases. Germline V lookup: CDR1 SGHNT, CDR2 YYREEE (reference sequence). CDR3 nucleotide sequence: TGTGCCAGCAGCGATGGGGCCGGGACTAGCGGGAGATACGAGCAGTACTTC. Protein product: CASSDGAGTSGRYEQYF.